These 5 T cell receptor beta chains originate from one sample sequenced in a study of T cell responses to AZD1222 COVID-19 vaccine. The data were produced by immunoSEQ multiplex PCR, yet TCRdb's version contains in-frame clones alone and is incomplete. The sample carries under 150,000 clones, 80% to 90% recorded once. The sequenced sample was peripheral blood, obtained on day 0 of MenACWY control vaccination. The receptors derive from an adult in good health.

V and J are TRBV28 and TRBJ1-5; no reliable D call. The V end lost 5 bases, the J end lost 5 bases, and 19 bases lay between the germline ends. CDR1 and CDR2 (germline): MDHEN, SYDVKM. CDR3 length: 16 residues. DNA for the CDR3: TGTGCCAGCAGTGGTGGTGTTTCTCCGGTCTATCAGCCCCAGCATTTT. Encoded protein: CASSGGVSPVYQPQHF.

The genes are TRBV21-1 and TRBJ2-7; the table's TRBD1 call for D was not verified on the DNA. TRBV21-1 is marked as a pseudogene. The CDR3 extends over 14 amino acids. The CDR3 coding sequence is TGTGCCAGCAGCATTAGGGACAGAACCTACGAGCAGTACTTC. It yields the protein CASSIRDRTYEQYF.

This chain connects TRBV28 to TRBJ2-5; D might be TRBD1 (5 bases). The ends were cut back, 5 bases at V and 5 bases at J, with 15 bases in the middle. The CDR3 has 14 amino acids. The germline CDR1 and CDR2 sequences are MDHEN and SYDVKM. The CDR3 region is CASSGSLSGETQYF. CDR3 sequence (DNA): TGTGCCAGCAGTGGATCCCTTTCAGGGGAGACCCAGTACTTC.

J is TRBJ1-2 and V is TRBV24-1, with 8 bases aligning to TRBD1. V gave up 3 bases and J gave up 7 bases; unmatched junction bases: 9. The CDR3 runs to 15 residues. The germline V gene has CDR1 KGHDR and CDR2 SFDVKD. CDR3 coding DNA: TGTGCCACCAGTGATCCCGGGACAGGTTTCACTGGCTACACCTTC. Protein sequence: CATSDPGTGFTGYTF.

The V gene is TRBV7-3, the J gene TRBJ1-2, with TRBD1 identical over 7 bases. Germline assignment: CDR1 SGHTA and CDR2 FQGTGA. V shed 5 bases and J 0 bases; nucleotides not matched to a gene: 3. The CDR3 is 14 residues long. In nucleotides, the CDR3 is TGTGCCAGCAGCAAGGACAGGACTAACTATGGCTACACCTTC. It codes for CASSKDRTNYGYTF. The whole variable domain, filled in from reference TRBV7-3 and TRBJ1-2, reads GAGVSQTPSNKVTEKGKYVELRCDPISGHTALYWYRQSLGQGPEFLIYFQGTGAADDSGLPNDRFFAVRPEGSVSTLKIQRTERGDSAVYLCASSKDRTNYGYTFGSGTRLTVV.